The present TCR beta chain was sequenced within a study of identifying expanded T cells in peripheral blood. Healthy donors had no documented immune events, such as infections, while sampled. The method was immunoSEQ multiplex PCR; TCRdb's version includes in-frame clones alone and lacks a portion of them. The sample lists tens of thousands of clones, 88% occurring once. The germline V gene has CDR1 SGHTA and CDR2 FQGNSA. Deletions cut 3 bases from V and 5 bases from J, with 13 bases between. This CDR3 region has 15 residues. V gene TRBV7-2 combines with J gene TRBJ2-2, with a weak D call TRBD2 (5 bases). The receptor comes from a person between 18 and 75 years old in good health. Sequencing was carried out using blood. The CDR3 coding sequence is TGTGCCAGCAGCTTCGGGAACAAGAGGACCGGGGAGCTGTTTTTT. Encoded protein: CASSFGNKRTGELFF.